Detailed here is one T cell receptor (beta chain). Its antigen is not known. Primers for the PCR totalled 60 Vbeta and 13 Jbeta. Under the authors' procedure: An analysis performed later counted 81 million or so unique TCR beta chains (around 11 million of them shared). Method: immunoSEQ multiplex PCR; TCRdb's copy keeps in-frame clones and lacks some. The DNA was the basis for D and trimming; V, J and clone size are from that table. This table lists more than 50,000 clones. The data were taken from a study of cytomegalovirus exposure and HLA in healthy donors. At the level of the study: From donors who were HLA-typed, an early data release held approximately 91 million unique TCRs. The study, taken as a whole, reports: The study designated 150 or so TCR beta chains cytomegalovirus-associated. TRBV6-2, TRBV6-3 and some other V segments were excluded as indistinguishable.

This CDR3 contains 18 residues. V was pared by 1 base and J by 0 bases, with 13 bases between. Germline CDR1 SGHTA, CDR2 FQGNSA. Sequenced material: PBMCs. This clonotype originated in a woman between 40 and 55 years old in good health and CMV-seronegative. The V and J genes are TRBV7-2 and TRBJ1-6; D call uncertain. CDR3 protein: CASSLVRAGGSYNSPLHF. CDR3 nucleotide sequence: TGTGCCAGCAGCTTAGTGCGCGCCGGAGGCTCCTATAATTCACCCCTCCACTTT.